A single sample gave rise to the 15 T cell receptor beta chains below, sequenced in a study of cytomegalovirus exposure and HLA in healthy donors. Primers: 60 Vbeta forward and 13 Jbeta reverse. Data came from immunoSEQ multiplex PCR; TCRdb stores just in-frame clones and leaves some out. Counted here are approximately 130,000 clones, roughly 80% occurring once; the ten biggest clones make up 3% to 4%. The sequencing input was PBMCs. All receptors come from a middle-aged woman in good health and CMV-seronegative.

Written as DNA, the CDR3 is TGTGCCAGCAGTGAATCGGGGACAGGGGGAGAGCAGTACTTC. Its translation: CASSESGTGGEQYF. This chain joins TRBV25-1 and TRBJ2-7; 11 bases align to TRBD1. This CDR3 region has 14 residues. Trimming removed 1 base from V and 7 bases from J; junction bases left unmatched: 3. The V gene's germline CDR1 is MGHDK and CDR2 SYGVNS.

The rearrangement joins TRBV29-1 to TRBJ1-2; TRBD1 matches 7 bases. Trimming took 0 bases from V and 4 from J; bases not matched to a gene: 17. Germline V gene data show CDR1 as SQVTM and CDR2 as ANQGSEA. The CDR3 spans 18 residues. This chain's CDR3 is CSVEDHPETTGILYGYTF. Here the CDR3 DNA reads TGCAGCGTTGAAGATCACCCTGAAACGACAGGGATCCTCTATGGCTACACCTTC.

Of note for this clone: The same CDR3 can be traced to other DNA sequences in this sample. The CDR3 loop is CASRLGTATEAFF. The CDR3 region has the DNA TGTGCCAGCAGACTCGGGACAGCTACCGAAGCTTTCTTT. The chain uses TRBV6-1 and TRBJ1-1; 7 positions agree with TRBD1. V gave up 6 bases and J gave up 8 bases; unmatched junction bases: 9. The CDR3 is 13 amino acids. The V gene's germline CDR1 is MNHNS and CDR2 SASEGT.

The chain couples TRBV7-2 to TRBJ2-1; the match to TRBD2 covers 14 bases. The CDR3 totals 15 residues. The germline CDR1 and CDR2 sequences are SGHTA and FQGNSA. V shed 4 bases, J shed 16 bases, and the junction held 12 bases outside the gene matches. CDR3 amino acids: CASSSQTSGGDFRFF. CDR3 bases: TGTGCCAGCAGCTCCCAGACTAGCGGGGGGGATTTTAGATTCTTC.

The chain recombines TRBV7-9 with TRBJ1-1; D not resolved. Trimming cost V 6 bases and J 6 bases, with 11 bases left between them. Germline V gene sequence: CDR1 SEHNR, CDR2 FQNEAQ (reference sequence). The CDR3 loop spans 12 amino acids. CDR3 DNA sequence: TGTGCCAGCAGTCCACCGATAGCTGAAGCTTTCTTT. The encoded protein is CASSPPIAEAFF.

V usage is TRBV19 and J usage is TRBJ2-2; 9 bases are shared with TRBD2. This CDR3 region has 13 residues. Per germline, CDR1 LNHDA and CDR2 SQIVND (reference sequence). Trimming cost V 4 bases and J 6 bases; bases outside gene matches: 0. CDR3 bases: TGTGCCAGTAGTACTAGCGGGGCCGGGGAGCTGTTTTTT. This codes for CASSTSGAGELFF.

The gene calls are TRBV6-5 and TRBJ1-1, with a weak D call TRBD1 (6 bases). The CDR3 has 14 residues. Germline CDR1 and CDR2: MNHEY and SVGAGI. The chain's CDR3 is CVIVGGEGLIEAFF. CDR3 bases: TGTGTCATAGTAGGGGGGGAGGGCTTGATTGAAGCTTTCTTT.

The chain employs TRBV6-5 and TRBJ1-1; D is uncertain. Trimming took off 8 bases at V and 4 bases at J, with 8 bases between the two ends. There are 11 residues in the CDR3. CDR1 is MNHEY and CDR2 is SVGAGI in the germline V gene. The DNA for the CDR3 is TGTGCCAGCGCTGAGGGCACTGAAGCTTTCTTT. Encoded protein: CASAEGTEAFF.

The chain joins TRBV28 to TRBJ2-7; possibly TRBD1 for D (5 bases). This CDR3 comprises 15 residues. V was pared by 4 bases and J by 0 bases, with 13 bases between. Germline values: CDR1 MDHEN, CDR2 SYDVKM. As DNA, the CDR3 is TGTGCCAGCAGTTCCAGGGTAGGCGGCTCCTACGAGCAGTACTTC. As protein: CASSSRVGGSYEQYF.

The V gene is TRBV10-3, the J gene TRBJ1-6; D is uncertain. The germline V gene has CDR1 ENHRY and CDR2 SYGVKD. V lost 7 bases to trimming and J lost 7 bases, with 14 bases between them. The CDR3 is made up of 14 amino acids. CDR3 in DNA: TGTGCCATCACCGCACACGGGGAAAATTCACCCCTCCACTTT. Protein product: CAITAHGENSPLHF.

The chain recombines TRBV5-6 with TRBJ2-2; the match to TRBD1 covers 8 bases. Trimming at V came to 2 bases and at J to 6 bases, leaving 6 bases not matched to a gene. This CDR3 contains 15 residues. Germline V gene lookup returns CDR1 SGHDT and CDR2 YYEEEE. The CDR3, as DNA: TGTGCCAGCAGCTTAAGGACAGGGCGACCCGGGGAGCTGTTTTTT. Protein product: CASSLRTGRPGELFF.

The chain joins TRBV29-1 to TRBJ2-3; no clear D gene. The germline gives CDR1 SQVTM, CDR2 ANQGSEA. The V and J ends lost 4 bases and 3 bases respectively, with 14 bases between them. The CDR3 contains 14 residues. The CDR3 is CSVVGDWMTDTQYF. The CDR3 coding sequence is TGCAGCGTTGTCGGTGACTGGATGACAGATACGCAGTATTTT.

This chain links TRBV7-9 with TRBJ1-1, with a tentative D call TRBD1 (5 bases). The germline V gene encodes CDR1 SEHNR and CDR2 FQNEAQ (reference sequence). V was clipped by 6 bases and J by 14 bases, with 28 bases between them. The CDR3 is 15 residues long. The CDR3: CASSGGGGKPTGEFF. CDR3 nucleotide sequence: TGTGCCAGCAGTGGAGGTGGGGGTAAGCCGACGGGGGAGTTCTTT.

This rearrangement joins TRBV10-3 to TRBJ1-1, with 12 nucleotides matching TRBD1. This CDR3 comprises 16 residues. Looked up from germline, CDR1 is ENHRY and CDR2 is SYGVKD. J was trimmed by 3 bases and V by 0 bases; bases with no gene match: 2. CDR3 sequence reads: CAISESGTGGYTEAFF. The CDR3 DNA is TGTGCCATCAGTGAGTCGGGGACAGGGGGCTACACTGAAGCTTTCTTT.

The CDR3 is CASSLNRDSYGYTF. CDR3 sequence (DNA): TGTGCCAGCAGCTTGAATCGGGACAGCTATGGCTACACCTTC. The V call is TRBV5-4, the J call TRBJ1-2; 7 bases match TRBD1. J gave up 4 bases and V 1 base, and 4 bases lay outside the gene matches. The length of the CDR3 is 14 residues. Germline V gene lookup returns CDR1 SGHNT and CDR2 YYREEE (reference sequence).